The rows below give T cell receptor beta chains drawn from one sample of a study of beta chain features in type 1 diabetes. Sequencing was performed with immunoSEQ multiplex PCR; in TCRdb, only in-frame clones are kept and a portion is missing. This sample carries about 700,000 clones, over 10% of them seen once, and the ten largest clones take less than 0.025%. Sequences were obtained from naive CD4+ T cells from blood. The receptors originated from a man younger than 30 with type 1 diabetes. Each CDR3 is given with its conserved first and last residue. Each record gives: V gene, J gene, D gene, clone size, CDR3 DNA, CDR3 protein. D genes are given only for firm matches. The size of a clone is reported for some rows only, either as once, few or many, or as a class for expanded clones.

V gene: TRBV7-6
J gene: TRBJ1-5
D gene: NA
clone size: few
CDR3 DNA: TGTGCCAGCAGCTTAGGTCCCAGGGTCGTTGGCAATCAGCCCCAGCATTTT
CDR3 protein: CASSLGPRVVGNQPQHF

V gene: TRBV2
J gene: TRBJ2-1
D gene: NA
clone size: few
CDR3 DNA: TGTGAAGGCAGGCCGGGGGCCATTAATGAGCAGTTCTTC
CDR3 protein: CEGRPGAINEQFF

V gene: TRBV29-1
J gene: TRBJ1-2
D gene: NA
clone size: few
CDR3 DNA: TGCAGCGTTGACTCCAGGCCCTCCTATGGCTACACCTTC
CDR3 protein: CSVDSRPSYGYTF

V gene: TRBV6-5
J gene: TRBJ2-7
D gene: NA
clone size: few
CDR3 DNA: TGTGCCAGCAGTGAAGCGCCCTCGTACGAGCAGTACTTC
CDR3 protein: CASSEAPSYEQYF

V gene: TRBV5-1
J gene: TRBJ2-3
D gene: TRBD1
clone size: few
CDR3 DNA: TGCGCCAGCAGCCGAAGCCGGGACAGGATGCTTAGCACAGATACGCAGTATTTT
CDR3 protein: CASSRSRDRMLSTDTQYF

V gene: TRBV28
J gene: TRBJ2-5
D gene: NA
clone size: NA
CDR3 DNA: TGTGCCAGCAGTCCTCTCAGTGAGACCCAGTACTTC
CDR3 protein: CASSPLSETQYF

V gene: TRBV30
J gene: TRBJ1-1
D gene: NA
clone size: NA
CDR3 DNA: TGTGCCTGGTCCCGACAGGCGAACACTGAAGCTTTCTTT
CDR3 protein: CAWSRQANTEAFF

V gene: TRBV9
J gene: TRBJ1-4
D gene: NA
clone size: NA
CDR3 DNA: TGTGCCAGCAGCGTAGCCGGCGACTTCATGGGGGAAAAACTGTTTTTT
CDR3 protein: CASSVAGDFMGEKLFF

V gene: TRBV5-4
J gene: TRBJ2-1
D gene: NA
clone size: NA
CDR3 DNA: TGTGCCAGCAGCTCCACCGGGACGTACAATGAGCAGTTCTTC
CDR3 protein: CASSSTGTYNEQFF

V gene: TRBV5-4
J gene: TRBJ1-1
D gene: NA
clone size: few
CDR3 DNA: TGTGCCAGCAGCCCCGGGCTCACGGGGGAGGAAACTGAAGCTTTCTTT
CDR3 protein: CASSPGLTGEETEAFF

V gene: TRBV7-9
J gene: TRBJ2-7
D gene: NA
clone size: few
CDR3 DNA: TGTGCCAGCAGCTTAGAACAGGAATTCTACGAGCAGTACTTC
CDR3 protein: CASSLEQEFYEQYF

V gene: TRBV30
J gene: TRBJ1-1
D gene: NA
clone size: NA
CDR3 DNA: TGTGCCTGGAGTGTAATAGAAGCTTTCTTT
CDR3 protein: CAWSVIEAFF

V gene: TRBV18
J gene: TRBJ2-3
D gene: NA
clone size: few
CDR3 DNA: TGTGCCAGCTTCCCTCTGGAGACAGATACGCAGTATTTT
CDR3 protein: CASFPLETDTQYF

V gene: TRBV18
J gene: TRBJ1-2
D gene: TRBD1
clone size: few
CDR3 DNA: TGTGCCAGCTCACCGGGACAGCCCAACTATGGCTACACCTTC
CDR3 protein: CASSPGQPNYGYTF

V gene: TRBV5-1
J gene: TRBJ2-7
D gene: NA
clone size: NA
CDR3 DNA: TGCGCCAGCAGCTTGAGTAGGGACCGCTACGAGCAGTACTTC
CDR3 protein: CASSLSRDRYEQYF

V gene: TRBV6-5
J gene: TRBJ1-1
D gene: TRBD1
clone size: NA
CDR3 DNA: TGTGCCAGCAGTTACTCACTCGACAGGGCGAACACTGAAGCTTTCTTT
CDR3 protein: CASSYSLDRANTEAFF

V gene: TRBV2
J gene: TRBJ1-6
D gene: NA
clone size: NA
CDR3 DNA: TGTGCCAGCAGTGTGAGCTTTGCACCCCTCCACTTT
CDR3 protein: CASSVSFAPLHF